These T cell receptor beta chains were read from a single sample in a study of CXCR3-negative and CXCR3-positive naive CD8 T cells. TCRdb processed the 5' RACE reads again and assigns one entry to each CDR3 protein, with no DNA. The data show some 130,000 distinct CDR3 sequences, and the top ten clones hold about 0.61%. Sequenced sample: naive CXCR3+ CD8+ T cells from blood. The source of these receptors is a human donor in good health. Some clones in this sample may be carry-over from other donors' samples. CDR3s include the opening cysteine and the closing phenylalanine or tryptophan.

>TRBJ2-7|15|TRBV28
CASSLTWAPAYEQYF
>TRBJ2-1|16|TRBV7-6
CASSFMREGSYNEQFF
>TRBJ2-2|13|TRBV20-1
CSARGLRAGELFF
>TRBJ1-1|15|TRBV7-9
CASSSLGMGNTEAFF
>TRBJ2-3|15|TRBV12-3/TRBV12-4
CASSSSGSGADTQYF
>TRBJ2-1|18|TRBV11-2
CASSLAVGSVRVTAEQFF
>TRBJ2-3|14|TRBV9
CASPGLAGTDTQYF
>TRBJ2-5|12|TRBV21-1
CASKDREETQYF
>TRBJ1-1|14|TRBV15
CATSTGRMNTEAFF
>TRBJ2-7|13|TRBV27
CASSLAGGFEQYF
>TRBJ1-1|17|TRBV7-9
CASSHPPTRGSDTEAFF
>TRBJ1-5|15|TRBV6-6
CASSYGYDSNQPQHF
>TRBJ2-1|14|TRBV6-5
CASAQAGATNEQFF
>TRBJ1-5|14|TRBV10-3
CAIKPGQGNQPQHF
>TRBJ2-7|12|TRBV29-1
CSVGPGDYEQYF
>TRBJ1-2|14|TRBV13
CASSLEGVRAGYTF
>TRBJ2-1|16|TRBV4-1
CASSQSMVQTPDEQFF
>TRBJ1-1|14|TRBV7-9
CASSSAGQGGEAFF
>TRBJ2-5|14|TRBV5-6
CASSLVPGEETQYF
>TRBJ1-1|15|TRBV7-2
CASSLMFGGVTEAFF
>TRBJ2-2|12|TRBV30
CAWSEGAGELFF
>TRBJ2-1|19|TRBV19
CASSSSGTGMGSSYNEQFF
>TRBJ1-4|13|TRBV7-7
CASSLGVREKLFF
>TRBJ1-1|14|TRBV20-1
CSAGDLPENTEAFF
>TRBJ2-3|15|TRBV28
CASSFNYRGTDTQYF
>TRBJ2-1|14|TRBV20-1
CSARPRDRVNEQFF
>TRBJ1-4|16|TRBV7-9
CASSSPVGVQDEKLFF
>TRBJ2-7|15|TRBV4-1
CASSQDESGAYEQYF
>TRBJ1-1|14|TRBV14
CASSQDLGNTEAFF
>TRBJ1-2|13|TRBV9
CASSATGGYGYTF
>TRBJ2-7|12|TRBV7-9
CASSLVSSEQYF
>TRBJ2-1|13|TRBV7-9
CASSPWVGNEQFF
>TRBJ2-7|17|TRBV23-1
CASSQLVPRGPSYEQYF
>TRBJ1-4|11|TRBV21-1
CASKQGEKLFF
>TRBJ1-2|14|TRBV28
CASSPGTLNYGYTF
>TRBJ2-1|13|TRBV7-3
CASSLGGGNEQFF
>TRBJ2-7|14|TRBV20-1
CSARDQGAVYEQYF
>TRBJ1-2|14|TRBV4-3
CASSQRQGAGGYTF
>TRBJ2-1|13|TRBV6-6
CASSYSDGNEQFF
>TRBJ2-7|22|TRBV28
CASSLSSPKQGSRVMAPYEQYF
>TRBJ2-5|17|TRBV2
CASSESDPTQGQETQYF
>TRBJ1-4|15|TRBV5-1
CASSLTGATNEKLFF
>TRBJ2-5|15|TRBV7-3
CASSLSPGGLGTQYF
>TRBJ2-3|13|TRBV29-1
CSVEGGQTDTQYF
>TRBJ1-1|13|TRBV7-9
CASSLEQGVEAFF